This is a list of T cell receptor beta chains from one sample in a study of post-analysis software for immune sequencing data. MiXCR, run by TCRdb on the PCR reads, gives a single entry per CDR3 protein. The table shows around 500,000 distinct CDR3 sequences, with around 36% occurring only once. Sequenced sample: blood. These receptors all stem from a girl under 18 with multiple sclerosis. CDR3s include the opening cysteine and the closing phenylalanine or tryptophan. The order of the fields is V gene, D gene, J gene, clone size, CDR3 protein, CDR3 DNA. D genes are given only for firm matches. The size entry is marked missing in some rows and otherwise reads once, few, many or a size class.

v_call: TRBV9
d_call: -
j_call: TRBJ2-1
clone_size: -
cdr3_aa: CASSGLLGLSSYNEQFF
cdr3_nt: TGTGCCAGCAGCGGACTCTTGGGGCTGAGCTCCTACAATGAGCAGTTCTTC

v_call: TRBV2
d_call: -
j_call: TRBJ1-5
clone_size: few
cdr3_aa: CASSDGGIQGDQPQHF
cdr3_nt: TGTGCCAGCAGTGATGGAGGCATACAGGGTGATCAGCCCCAGCATTTT

v_call: TRBV6-6
d_call: TRBD1
j_call: TRBJ2-5
clone_size: -
cdr3_aa: CASTRRQGRETQYF
cdr3_nt: TGTGCCAGCACCAGACGACAGGGCCGAGAGACCCAGTACTTC

v_call: TRBV20-1
d_call: TRBD1
j_call: TRBJ1-2
clone_size: -
cdr3_aa: CSAGSGTANYGYTF
cdr3_nt: TGCAGTGCTGGGTCCGGGACAGCTAACTATGGCTACACCTTC

v_call: TRBV7-6
d_call: -
j_call: TRBJ1-1
clone_size: -
cdr3_aa: CASSAQKNTEAFF
cdr3_nt: TGTGCCAGCAGCGCTCAAAAGAACACTGAAGCTTTCTTT

v_call: TRBV6-2/TRBV6-3
d_call: -
j_call: TRBJ1-6
clone_size: few
cdr3_aa: CASSYSDQVNSPLHF
cdr3_nt: TGTGCCAGCAGTTACTCGGATCAGGTGAATTCACCCCTCCACTTT

v_call: TRBV20-1
d_call: TRBD1
j_call: TRBJ2-6
clone_size: few
cdr3_aa: CSALKPTGTGGFGANVLTF
cdr3_nt: TGCAGTGCTCTCAAGCCTACCGGGACAGGGGGTTTCGGGGCCAACGTCCTGACTTTC

v_call: TRBV29-1
d_call: TRBD1
j_call: TRBJ2-4
clone_size: many
cdr3_aa: CSVPGQGTKNIQYF
cdr3_nt: TGCAGCGTCCCGGGACAGGGAACCAAAAACATTCAGTACTTC

v_call: TRBV4-1
d_call: -
j_call: TRBJ1-1
clone_size: -
cdr3_aa: CASSQPSGRNTEAFF
cdr3_nt: TGCGCCAGCAGCCAACCCTCGGGGAGGAACACTGAAGCTTTCTTT

v_call: TRBV20-1
d_call: -
j_call: TRBJ2-1
clone_size: -
cdr3_aa: CSARWEQGHEQFF
cdr3_nt: TGCAGTGCTAGGTGGGAACAGGGCCATGAGCAGTTCTTC

v_call: TRBV3-1
d_call: -
j_call: TRBJ2-7
clone_size: few
cdr3_aa: CASSHRRQSEQYF
cdr3_nt: TGTGCCAGCAGCCACCGTAGACAAAGCGAGCAGTACTTC

v_call: TRBV14
d_call: -
j_call: TRBJ1-3
clone_size: -
cdr3_aa: CASSSLPGNSGNTIYF
cdr3_nt: TGTGCCAGCAGCTCACTCCCGGGGAACTCTGGAAACACCATATATTTT

v_call: TRBV6-5
d_call: -
j_call: TRBJ2-7
clone_size: -
cdr3_aa: CTSQSAGAPYEQYF
cdr3_nt: TGTACCAGTCAATCGGCAGGGGCTCCCTACGAGCAGTACTTC

v_call: TRBV12-3/TRBV12-4
d_call: TRBD1
j_call: TRBJ1-2
clone_size: many
cdr3_aa: CASSPGQGGGYTF
cdr3_nt: TGTGCCAGCAGCCCGGGACAGGGGGGCGGCTACACCTTC

v_call: TRBV2
d_call: -
j_call: TRBJ2-1
clone_size: -
cdr3_aa: CASSVDPYNEQFF
cdr3_nt: TGTGCCAGCAGTGTTGACCCCTACAATGAGCAGTTCTTC

v_call: TRBV20-1
d_call: -
j_call: TRBJ1-2
clone_size: few
cdr3_aa: CSASPGGYTF
cdr3_nt: TGCAGTGCTAGTCCGGGGGGCTACACCTTC

v_call: TRBV6-5
d_call: TRBD1
j_call: TRBJ2-1
clone_size: -
cdr3_aa: CASSYSEVGQAGEQFF
cdr3_nt: TGTGCCAGCAGTTACTCTGAGGTCGGACAGGCCGGAGAGCAGTTCTTC

v_call: TRBV15
d_call: -
j_call: TRBJ2-1
clone_size: -
cdr3_aa: CATSRDIGSYNEQFF
cdr3_nt: TGTGCCACCAGCCGGGACATCGGCTCCTACAATGAGCAGTTCTTC

v_call: TRBV10-3
d_call: -
j_call: TRBJ2-1
clone_size: many
cdr3_aa: CAISESGGLHRSYNEQFF
cdr3_nt: TGTGCCATCAGTGAGTCGGGCGGGCTACATCGCTCCTACAATGAGCAGTTCTTC

v_call: TRBV5-1
d_call: TRBD1
j_call: TRBJ1-5
clone_size: -
cdr3_aa: CASSSSGTDDQPQHF
cdr3_nt: TGCGCCAGCAGCTCTTCCGGGACAGATGATCAGCCCCAGCATTTT

v_call: TRBV25-1
d_call: TRBD1
j_call: TRBJ2-6
clone_size: few
cdr3_aa: CASSGWTGGTGSGANVLTF
cdr3_nt: TGTGCCAGCAGTGGCTGGACAGGGGGAACGGGATCTGGGGCCAACGTCCTGACTTTC

v_call: TRBV7-9
d_call: -
j_call: TRBJ2-5
clone_size: few
cdr3_aa: CASSLIPWETQYF
cdr3_nt: TGTGCCAGCAGCTTAATACCCTGGGAGACCCAGTACTTC

v_call: TRBV20-1
d_call: -
j_call: TRBJ1-6
clone_size: many
cdr3_aa: CSAIITSSYNSPLHF
cdr3_nt: TGCAGTGCTATTATAACGAGCTCCTATAATTCACCCCTCCACTTT

v_call: TRBV28
d_call: TRBD1
j_call: TRBJ2-1
clone_size: few
cdr3_aa: CASTPMTGGVRYEQFF
cdr3_nt: TGTGCCAGCACGCCAATGACAGGGGGCGTTAGGTATGAGCAGTTCTTC

v_call: TRBV4-1
d_call: -
j_call: TRBJ1-4
clone_size: few
cdr3_aa: CASSQTPGGLISEKLFF
cdr3_nt: TGCGCCAGCAGCCAGACCCCAGGAGGTCTCATAAGCGAAAAACTGTTTTTT

v_call: TRBV20-1
d_call: -
j_call: TRBJ2-3
clone_size: -
cdr3_aa: CSARPSGPRDTQYF
cdr3_nt: TGCAGTGCTAGACCCTCGGGACCGAGGGATACGCAGTATTTT